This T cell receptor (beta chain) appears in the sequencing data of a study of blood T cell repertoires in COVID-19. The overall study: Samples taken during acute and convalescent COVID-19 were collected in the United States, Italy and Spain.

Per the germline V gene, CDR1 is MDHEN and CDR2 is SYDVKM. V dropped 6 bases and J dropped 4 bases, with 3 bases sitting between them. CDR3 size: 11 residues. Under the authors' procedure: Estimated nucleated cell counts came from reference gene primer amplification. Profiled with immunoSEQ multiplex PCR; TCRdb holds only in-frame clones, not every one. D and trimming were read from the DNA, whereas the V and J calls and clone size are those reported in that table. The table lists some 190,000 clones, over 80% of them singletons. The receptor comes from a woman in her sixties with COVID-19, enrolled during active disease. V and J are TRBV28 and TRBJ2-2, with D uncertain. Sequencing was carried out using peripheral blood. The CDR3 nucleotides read TGTGCCAGCAGCCGCACCGGGGAGCTGTTTTTT. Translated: CASSRTGELFF.